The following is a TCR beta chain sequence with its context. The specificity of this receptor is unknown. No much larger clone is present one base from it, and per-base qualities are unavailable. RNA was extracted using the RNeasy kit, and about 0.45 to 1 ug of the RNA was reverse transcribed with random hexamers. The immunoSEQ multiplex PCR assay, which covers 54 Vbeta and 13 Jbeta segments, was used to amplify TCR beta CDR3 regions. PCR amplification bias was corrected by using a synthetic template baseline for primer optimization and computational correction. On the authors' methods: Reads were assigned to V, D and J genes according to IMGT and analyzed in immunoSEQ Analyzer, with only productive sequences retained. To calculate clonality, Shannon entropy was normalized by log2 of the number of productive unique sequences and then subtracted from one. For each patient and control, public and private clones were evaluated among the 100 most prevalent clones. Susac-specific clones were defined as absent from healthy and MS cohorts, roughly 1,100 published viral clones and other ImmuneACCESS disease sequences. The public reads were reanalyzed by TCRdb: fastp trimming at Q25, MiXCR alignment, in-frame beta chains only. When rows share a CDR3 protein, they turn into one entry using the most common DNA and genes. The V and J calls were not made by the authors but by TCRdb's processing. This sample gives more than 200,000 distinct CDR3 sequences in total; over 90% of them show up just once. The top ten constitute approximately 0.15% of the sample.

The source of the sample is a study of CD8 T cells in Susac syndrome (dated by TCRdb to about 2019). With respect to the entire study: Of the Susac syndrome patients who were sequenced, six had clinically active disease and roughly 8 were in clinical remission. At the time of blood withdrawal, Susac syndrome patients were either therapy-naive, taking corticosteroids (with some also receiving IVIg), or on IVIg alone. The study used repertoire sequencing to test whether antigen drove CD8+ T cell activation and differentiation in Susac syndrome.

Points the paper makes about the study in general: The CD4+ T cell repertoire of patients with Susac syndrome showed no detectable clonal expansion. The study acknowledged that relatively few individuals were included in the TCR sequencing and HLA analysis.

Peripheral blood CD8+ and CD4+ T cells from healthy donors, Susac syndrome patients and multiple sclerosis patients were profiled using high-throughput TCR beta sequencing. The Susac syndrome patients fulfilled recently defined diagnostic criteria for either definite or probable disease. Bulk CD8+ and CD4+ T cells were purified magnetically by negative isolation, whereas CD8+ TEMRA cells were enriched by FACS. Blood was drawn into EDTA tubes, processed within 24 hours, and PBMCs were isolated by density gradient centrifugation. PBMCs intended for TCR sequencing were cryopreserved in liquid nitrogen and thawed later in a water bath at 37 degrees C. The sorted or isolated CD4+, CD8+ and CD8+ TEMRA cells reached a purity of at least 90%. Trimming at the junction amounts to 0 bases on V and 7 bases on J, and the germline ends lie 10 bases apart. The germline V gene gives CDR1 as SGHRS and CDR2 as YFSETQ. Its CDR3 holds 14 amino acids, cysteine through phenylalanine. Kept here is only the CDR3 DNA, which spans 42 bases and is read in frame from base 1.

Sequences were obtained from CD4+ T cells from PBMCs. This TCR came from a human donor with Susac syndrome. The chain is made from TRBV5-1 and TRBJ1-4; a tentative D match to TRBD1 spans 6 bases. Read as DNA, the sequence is TGCGCCAGCAGCTTGGGGCAGGGGAGTGAAAAACTGTTTTTT. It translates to CASSLGQGSEKLFF.